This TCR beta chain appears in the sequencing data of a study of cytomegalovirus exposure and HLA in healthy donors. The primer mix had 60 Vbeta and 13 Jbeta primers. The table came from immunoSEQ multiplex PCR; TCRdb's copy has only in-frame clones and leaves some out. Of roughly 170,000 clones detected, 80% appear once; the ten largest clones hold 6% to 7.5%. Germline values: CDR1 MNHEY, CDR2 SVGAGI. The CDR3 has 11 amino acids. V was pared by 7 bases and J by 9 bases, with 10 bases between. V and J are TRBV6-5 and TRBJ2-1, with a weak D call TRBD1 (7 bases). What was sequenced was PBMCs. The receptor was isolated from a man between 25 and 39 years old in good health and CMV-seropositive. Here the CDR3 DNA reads TGTGCCAGCACCCAGGGGGGTGAGCAGTTCTTC. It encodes CASTQGGEQFF.